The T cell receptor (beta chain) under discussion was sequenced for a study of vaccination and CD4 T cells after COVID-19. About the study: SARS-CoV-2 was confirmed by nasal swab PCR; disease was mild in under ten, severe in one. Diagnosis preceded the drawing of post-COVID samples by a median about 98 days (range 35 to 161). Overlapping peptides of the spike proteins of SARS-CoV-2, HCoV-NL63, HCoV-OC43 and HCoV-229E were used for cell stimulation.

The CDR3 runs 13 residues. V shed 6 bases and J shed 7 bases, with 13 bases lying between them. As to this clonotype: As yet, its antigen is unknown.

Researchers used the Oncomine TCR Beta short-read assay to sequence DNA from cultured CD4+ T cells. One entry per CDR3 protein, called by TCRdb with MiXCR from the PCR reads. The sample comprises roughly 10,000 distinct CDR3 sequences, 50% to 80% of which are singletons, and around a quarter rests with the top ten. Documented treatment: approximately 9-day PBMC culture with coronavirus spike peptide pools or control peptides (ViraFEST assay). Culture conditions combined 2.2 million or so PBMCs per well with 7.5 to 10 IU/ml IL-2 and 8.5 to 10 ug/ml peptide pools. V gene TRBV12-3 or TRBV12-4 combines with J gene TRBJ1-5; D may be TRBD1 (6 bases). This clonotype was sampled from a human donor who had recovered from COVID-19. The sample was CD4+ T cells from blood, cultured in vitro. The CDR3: CASREQGSQPQHF. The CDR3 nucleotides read TGTGCCAGCAGGGAACAGGGTTCACAGCCCCAGCATTTT.